These T cell receptor beta chains were read from a single sample in a study of shared clonotypes between healthy human individuals. The data were produced by immunoSEQ multiplex PCR, yet TCRdb's version contains in-frame clones alone and is incomplete. Of millions of clones listed, approximately 94% are singletons. Sequencing used naive CD8+ T cells sorted from blood. All receptors derive from a man younger than 35 in good health. CDR3s include the opening cysteine and the closing phenylalanine or tryptophan. A D gene is named only where the DNA matches it firmly. Expanded clones are given a class, and other clones once, few, many or no size at all.

TRBJ2-5,TRBV2,-,-,TGTGCCAGCAGACGGGCCATTGAGACCCAGTACTTC,CASRRAIETQYF
TRBJ1-5,TRBV6-1,-,-,TGTGCCAGCAGTTCTTGGACTCAGCCCCAGCATTTT,CASSSWTQPQHF
TRBJ1-3,TRBV5-6,-,-,TGTGCCAGCAGCTTGTTCCCTGGAAACACCATATATTTT,CASSLFPGNTIYF
TRBJ1-5,TRBV6-5,-,-,TGTGCCAGCAGTGCCCGACAGTTCAATCAGCCCCAGCATTTT,CASSARQFNQPQHF
TRBJ2-7,TRBV4-1,once,-,TGCGCCAGCAGCCAAGGGGGGGGCTACTCCTACGAGCAGTACTTC,CASSQGGGYSYEQYF
TRBJ2-1,TRBV4-1,-,-,TGCGCCAGCAGCCAAGAGGGTCCTAGGGACGATGAGCAGTTCTTC,CASSQEGPRDDEQFF
TRBJ2-7,TRBV10-3,-,TRBD2,TGTGCCATCAGTGAGTACGGGGGGTTAGCGGGAGGACAGTCCTACGAGCAGTACTTC,CAISEYGGLAGGQSYEQYF
TRBJ2-1,TRBV5-6,-,-,TGTGCCAGCAGCTTGGAAGGGTGGGGAACTGACGGCAATGAGCAGTTCTTC,CASSLEGWGTDGNEQFF
TRBJ2-7,TRBV28,-,-,TGTGCCAGCAGTTTAGGTCGTGGCTACGAGCAGTACTTC,CASSLGRGYEQYF
TRBJ2-7,TRBV5-6,-,-,TGTGCCAGCAGCGCGACAAGGGGCCTCTCCTACGAGCAGTACTTC,CASSATRGLSYEQYF
TRBJ1-1,TRBV4-1,-,TRBD1,TGCGCCAGCCTCGGACAGGAGAACACTGAAGCTTTCTTT,CASLGQENTEAFF
TRBJ1-5,TRBV11-3,-,-,TGTGCCAGCAGCTTAGACGTTCTCTACAGGGCGGGCAATCAGCCCCAGCATTTT,CASSLDVLYRAGNQPQHF
TRBJ2-1,TRBV6-5,-,TRBD1,TGTGCCAGCAGTTATTCCACAGGGGAGTCATTCGATGAGCAGTTCTTC,CASSYSTGESFDEQFF
TRBJ2-5,TRBV9,-,TRBD2,TGTGCCAGCAGCGTAGGACTAGCGGGGGCCTTGTACCAAGAGACCCAGTACTTC,CASSVGLAGALYQETQYF
TRBJ2-7,TRBV6-5,-,-,TGTGCCAGCAGTCCAGGCCTCTACGAGCAGTACTTC,CASSPGLYEQYF
TRBJ2-1,TRBV30,-,-,TGTGCCTGGAGCAGGAACAATGAGCAGTTCTTC,CAWSRNNEQFF
TRBJ1-5,TRBV7-9,-,-,TGTGCCAGCAGCTTAGCAGGGTCCGATCAGCCCCAGCATTTT,CASSLAGSDQPQHF
TRBJ2-5,TRBV28,-,TRBD2,TGTGCCAGCAGTTCCCATTTTGCCCTAGCGGGGCTGAGAGAGACCCAGTACTTC,CASSSHFALAGLRETQYF
TRBJ2-1,TRBV28,-,-,TGTGCCAGCACCCCGGGACACTACAATGAGCAGTTCTTC,CASTPGHYNEQFF
TRBJ1-2,TRBV5-6,-,-,TGTGCCAGCAGCTTACAGGGCGGGGGCTACACCTTC,CASSLQGGGYTF
TRBJ1-1,TRBV7-9,-,TRBD1,TGTGCCAGCAGCTCGACGCCGGGACAGGCATCGAACACTGAAGCTTTCTTT,CASSSTPGQASNTEAFF
TRBJ2-1,TRBV9,-,TRBD2,TGTGCCAGCAGCGTAGCGGGAGGGTCCTACAATGAGCAGTTCTTC,CASSVAGGSYNEQFF
TRBJ2-6,TRBV13,-,-,TGTGCCAGCACACAGGGCCGGATCTCTGGGGCCAACGTCCTGACTTTC,CASTQGRISGANVLTF
TRBJ2-7,TRBV2,-,-,TGTGCCAGCAGTGGGGGGCAGAACACGGCCTACGAGCAGTACTTC,CASSGGQNTAYEQYF
TRBJ2-2,TRBV2,once,TRBD1,TGTGCCAGCAGTGGACTACCGGGACAGGGTGTCACCGGGGAGCTGTTTTTT,CASSGLPGQGVTGELFF
TRBJ1-1,TRBV6-1,-,-,TGTGCCAGCAGTGAGGAGGGATCCGCTGAAGCTTTCTTT,CASSEEGSAEAFF
TRBJ1-1,TRBV7-9,-,-,TGTGCCAGCAGCTTATGGCAAACTGAAGCTTTCTTT,CASSLWQTEAFF
TRBJ1-1,TRBV23-1,-,-,TGCGCCAGCAGTCAATCGGTTCGGGTGACTTTCTTT,CASSQSVRVTFF
TRBJ2-7,TRBV5-5,-,-,TGTGCCAGCAGCTTGGATGAGGGCTACGAGCAGTACTTC,CASSLDEGYEQYF
TRBJ2-2,TRBV15,-,-,TGTGCCACCAGCAGTCCCACCGGGGAGCTGTTTTTT,CATSSPTGELFF
TRBJ2-7,TRBV7-2,-,-,TGTGCCAGCAGCTTGACGACCTCGAGCTACGAGCAGTACTTC,CASSLTTSSYEQYF
TRBJ1-2,TRBV19,-,-,TGTGCCAGTAGTACTAACCCGGCCGTTAACTATGGCTACACCTTC,CASSTNPAVNYGYTF
TRBJ2-7,TRBV5-6,-,-,TGTGCCAGCAGCCGCCCCAGGGAATTCACCTACGAGCAGTACTTC,CASSRPREFTYEQYF
TRBJ1-1,TRBV19,once,-,TGTGCCAGTAAGGAAGGGGTGAACACTGAAGCTTTCTTT,CASKEGVNTEAFF
TRBJ1-2,TRBV2,-,TRBD1,TGTGCCAGCAGGACGACAGGGGGCCACTATGGCTACACCTTC,CASRTTGGHYGYTF
TRBJ1-6,TRBV19,-,-,TGTGCCAGTAGTTCCGATAGCTCCTATAATTCACCCCTCCACTTT,CASSSDSSYNSPLHF
TRBJ2-1,TRBV13,-,TRBD1,TGTGCCAGCAGCTTAGGCCCAAGGACAGGAAAGAACAATGAGCAGTTCTTC,CASSLGPRTGKNNEQFF
TRBJ1-4,TRBV6-1,-,-,TGTGCCAGCAGTGAAGGAACAGGGATTGAAAAACTGTTTTTT,CASSEGTGIEKLFF
TRBJ1-2,TRBV13,-,-,TGTGCCAGCAGCTTTCTTGGGGCTAACTATGGCTACACCTTC,CASSFLGANYGYTF
TRBJ2-1,TRBV27,-,-,TGTGCCAGCAGTTGGGGGAACGGCAATGAGCAGTTCTTC,CASSWGNGNEQFF
TRBJ1-2,TRBV6-4,-,-,TGTGCCAGCAGGGACGAATCGAGTTTCCGGGACCCACCTAGGCGGGACTATGGCTACACCTTC,CASRDESSFRDPPRRDYGYTF
TRBJ2-7,TRBV11-2,-,-,TGTGCCAGCAGCTTAGCCCCTAACGGAACCTACGAGCAGTACTTC,CASSLAPNGTYEQYF
TRBJ2-1,TRBV9,-,-,TGTGCCAGCAGCCCCGTCGGGAGCTCCTACAATGAGCAGTTCTTC,CASSPVGSSYNEQFF
TRBJ2-1,TRBV7-9,-,TRBD2,TGTGCCAGCAGCCCCAGAACTAGCGGGGGGGACAATGAGCAGTTCTTC,CASSPRTSGGDNEQFF
TRBJ1-5,TRBV9,-,-,TGTGCCAGCAGCGTAGACGATGTTCAGCCCCAGCATTTT,CASSVDDVQPQHF
TRBJ2-1,TRBV4-1,-,TRBD2,TGCGCCAGCAGCCAAGGGACTAGCGGCCTTTACAATGAGCAGTTCTTC,CASSQGTSGLYNEQFF
TRBJ2-2,TRBV4-3,-,TRBD1,TGCGCCAGCAGCCAATCCGCGGGACAGGGCGACACCGGGGAGCTGTTTTTT,CASSQSAGQGDTGELFF
TRBJ2-2,TRBV7-6,-,TRBD1,TGTGCCAGCAGCTTCTCACCGACCGGGACAGCGTTCACCGGGGAGCTGTTTTTT,CASSFSPTGTAFTGELFF
TRBJ2-7,TRBV7-8,-,-,TGTGCCAGCAGCCCAGGGGTCGAGCAGTACTTC,CASSPGVEQYF
TRBJ1-2,TRBV6-5,-,-,TGTGCCAGCAGCCCAGCCCCTGGGAGCAACTATGGCTACACCTTC,CASSPAPGSNYGYTF
TRBJ2-1,TRBV2,-,TRBD1,TGTGCCAGCAGCACCCCCTATGGGCAGGGGGCCTACAATGAGCAGTTCTTC,CASSTPYGQGAYNEQFF
TRBJ2-7,TRBV10-2,-,-,TGCGCCACCATGCCTGGGGCTGGCGAGCAGTACTTC,CATMPGAGEQYF
TRBJ2-7,TRBV9,-,-,TGTGCCAGCAGCGTAGCAGCGGCTGGCTCCTACGAGCAGTACTTC,CASSVAAAGSYEQYF
TRBJ1-2,TRBV2,-,TRBD1,TGTGCCAGCAGGATGACAGGGGTCATTGATGGCTACACCTTC,CASRMTGVIDGYTF
TRBJ2-7,TRBV29-1,-,-,TGCAGCGTGGGCGGGGCCGGCTCCTACGAGCAGTACTTC,CSVGGAGSYEQYF
TRBJ2-7,TRBV19,-,-,TGTGCCAGTAGTTCGGCAGGAGGGAGCTACGAGCAGTACTTC,CASSSAGGSYEQYF
TRBJ2-7,TRBV18,-,TRBD1,TGTGCCAGCTTACCGACAGGGTCCTACGAGCAGTACTTC,CASLPTGSYEQYF
TRBJ1-2,TRBV2,-,TRBD1,TGTGCCAGCAGACGACAGGGCGGCTATGGCTACACCTTC,CASRRQGGYGYTF